Each of the 11 T cell receptor beta chains below was sequenced from the same sample in a study of blood T cell repertoires in COVID-19. This table comes from immunoSEQ multiplex PCR, and its TCRdb copy is limited to in-frame clones, with some not included. The sample consists of a few hundred thousand clones, over 80% of them appearing once. Sample: peripheral blood. Receptor source: a woman between 65 and 79 years old with COVID-19, enrolled during active disease.

The J gene is TRBJ1-4, the V gene TRBV3-1 (or the pseudogene TRBV3-2), with D perhaps TRBD1 (5 bases). The V and J ends lost 1 base and 4 bases respectively, with 13 bases between them. Germline V CDR1 and CDR2: LGHDT, YNNKEL (reference sequence). This CDR3 contains 16 residues. The CDR3 sequence: CASSQARGVGNEKLFF. The CDR3 DNA follows: TGTGCCAGCAGCCAAGCTCGGGGGGTCGGTAATGAAAAACTGTTTTTT.

The chain employs TRBV4-1 and TRBJ2-1; no reliable D call. Deletions cut 0 bases from V and 10 bases from J, with 13 bases between. Germline values: CDR1 MGHRA, CDR2 YSYEKL. This CDR3 spans 14 amino acids. In DNA, the CDR3 is TGCGCCAGCAGCCAAGATCGTCAAGCGCGCGAGCAGTTCTTC. Translated, it gives CASSQDRQAREQFF.

The chain is built from TRBV2 and TRBJ2-5; no firm D call. The germline CDR1 and CDR2 sequences are SNHLY and FYNNEI. V lost 6 bases to trimming and J lost 0 bases, with 11 bases between them. This CDR3 contains 14 residues. The DNA of the CDR3 is TGTGCCAGCAGAACCGACAAGTACCAAGAGACCCAGTACTTC. Residues: CASRTDKYQETQYF.

The chain couples TRBV28 to TRBJ2-1; 8 nucleotides align to TRBD2. The trim removed 4 bases at V and 7 bases at J, leaving 9 bases unmatched. CDR1 and CDR2 (germline): MDHEN, SYDVKM. The CDR3 covers 15 residues. The CDR3 DNA is TGTGCCAGCAGTTCGCCCCCGGGAGGGCCGAATGAGCAGTTCTTC. This gives the protein CASSSPPGGPNEQFF. Full variable domain (rest looked up from reference TRBV28 and TRBJ2-1): DVKVTQSSRYLVKRTGEKVFLECVQDMDHENMFWYRQDPGLGLRLIYFSYDVKMKEKGDIPEGYSVSREKKERFSLILESASTNQTSMYLCASSSPPGGPNEQFFGPGTRLTVL.

V is TRBV20-1 and J is TRBJ2-5; D is undetermined. Trimming took off 3 bases at V and 5 bases at J, with 16 bases between the two ends. The CDR3 totals 14 residues. The germline CDR1 and CDR2 sequences are DFQATT and SNEGSKA (reference sequence). This chain's CDR3 is CSASLGLSRETQYF. CDR3 DNA sequence: TGCAGTGCTAGTCTGGGCTTAAGCAGGGAGACCCAGTACTTC.

The rearrangement links TRBV30 to TRBJ1-2; no clear D gene. This CDR3 is 15 amino acids long. Deletions cut 4 bases from V and 4 bases from J, with 19 bases between. CDR1 GTSNPN and CDR2 SVGIG come from the germline V gene (reference sequence). The CDR3 DNA reads TGTGCCTGGACCAAAACGCGGACTGTGACCTATGGCTACACCTTC. This gives the protein CAWTKTRTVTYGYTF.

The chain is built from TRBV11-3 and TRBJ2-7; D perhaps matches TRBD2 (6 bases). V was pared by 3 bases and J by 0 bases, with 12 bases between. Germline V gives CDR1 SGHNT, CDR2 YENEEA. The CDR3 runs 15 residues. This CDR3 reads CASSFSGLSSYEQYF. The CDR3 coding sequence is TGTGCCAGCAGCTTTTCGGGACTCAGCTCCTACGAGCAGTACTTC.

J is TRBJ2-7 and V is TRBV13, with 9 nucleotides matching TRBD1. Per the germline V gene, CDR1 is PRHDT and CDR2 is FYEKMQ (reference sequence). The V segment lost 0 bases and the J segment 6 bases; nucleotides outside the gene matches: 3. This CDR3 has 14 amino acids. CDR3 nucleotides: TGTGCCAGCAGCTTAGGGGACAGGGGAGCCGAGCAGTACTTC. Residues: CASSLGDRGAEQYF. The full variable domain, with the rest looked up from reference TRBV13 and TRBJ2-7, is AAGVIQSPRHLIKEKRETATLKCYPIPRHDTVYWYQQGPGQDPQFLISFYEKMQSDKGSIPDRFSAQQFSDYHSELNMSSLELGDSALYFCASSLGDRGAEQYFGPGTRLTVT.

The chain carries TRBV2 and TRBJ2-5, with D maybe TRBD2 (6 bases). The CDR3 has 14 residues. Germline values: CDR1 SNHLY, CDR2 FYNNEI. V lost 3 bases, J lost 4 bases, and 12 bases lay in between. CDR3 in DNA: TGTGCCAGCAGTGATTGGAGACTAGTAGAGACCCAGTACTTC. Its protein is CASSDWRLVETQYF.

The rearrangement uses TRBV19 and TRBJ2-5, with 8 bases matching TRBD1. The V segment lost 10 bases and the J segment 4 bases; nucleotides outside the gene matches: 5. The CDR3 loop spans 12 amino acids. CDR1 and CDR2 from the germline V gene are LNHDA and SQIVND (reference sequence). The CDR3 DNA reads as TGTGCCACCAGGGACAGGCGAGAGACCCAGTACTTC. It specifies CATRDRRETQYF.

The chain joins TRBV7-9 to TRBJ1-4, with TRBD1 matching 7 bases. The CDR3 extends over 17 amino acids. V dropped 1 base and J dropped 2; count of bases not matched to a gene: 7. Germline CDR1 and CDR2: SEHNR and FQNEAQ (reference sequence). The CDR3 coding sequence is TGTGCCAGCAGCTTAGAGAGGGGGCAGGCGACTAATGAAAAACTGTTTTTT. It yields the protein CASSLERGQATNEKLFF.